These 22 T cell receptor beta chains came from one sample sequenced in a study of molecular identifiers for immune sequencing clone quantification. MiXCR, applied by TCRdb to the PCR reads, yields one record per CDR3 protein. The sample yields just under 65,000 distinct CDR3 sequences, around a fifth seen once. The specimen sequenced was naive CD8+ T cells from blood, with Jurkat cell RNA spiked in. Subset given: FACS-sorted CD8+CD4-CCR7+CD45RA+ naive T cells. All receptors come from a human donor in good health. Some libraries in this study had Jurkat cell RNA spiked in.

V gene TRBV6-4 combines with J gene TRBJ2-3; D unresolved. Trimming stripped 5 bases from V and 1 base from J, with 10 bases between. This CDR3 is 14 amino acids long. Per the germline V gene, CDR1 is MRHNA and CDR2 is SNTAGT. The CDR3 region has the DNA TGTGCCAGCAGTTGGGTGATTGGCACAGATACGCAGTATTTT. The encoded protein is CASSWVIGTDTQYF.

This clonotype was counted at least ten times. V usage is TRBV7-8 and J usage is TRBJ2-3, with TRBD2 matching over 14 bases. With 7 bases clipped from V and 8 bases from J, the junction kept 11 bases outside the gene matches. The CDR3 consists of 16 residues. Looked up from germline, CDR1 is SGHVS and CDR2 is FQNEAQ. CDR3 coding DNA: TGTGCCAGCAACGCCCCGGGACTAGCGGGAGAGGGTACGCAGTATTTT. It translates to CASNAPGLAGEGTQYF.

Notes on this clonotype: This may be a read error, as it is one base from a much larger clone. The V call is TRBV11-3, the J call TRBJ2-1, with D unresolved. Germline V gene sequence: CDR1 SGHNT, CDR2 YENEEA. The CDR3 is made up of 17 amino acids. Trimming removed 5 bases from V and 6 bases from J, with 23 bases in between. CDR3 region: CASSPVGVGGTINEQFF. For the CDR3, the DNA is TGTGCCAGCAGCCCCGTTGGAGTGGGCGGCACAATCAATGAGCAGTTCTTC.

To note about this clonotype: A much larger clone differs from this one at a single base, so this may be a read error. Without the conserved terminal phenylalanine or tryptophan, this CDR3 likely stems from a read error. Here the CDR3 DNA reads TGTGCCAGCAGCTTAATGACCAGCTCCTACGAGCAGTACCTC. It translates to CASSLMTSSYEQYL. The chain combines TRBV13 with TRBJ2-7; D remains unclear. The CDR3 loop spans 14 amino acids. Germline V gives CDR1 PRHDT, CDR2 FYEKMQ (reference sequence). V lost 2 bases to trimming and J lost 0 bases, with 8 bases between them.

A word on this clonotype: A clone one base away is much larger, so this may be a read error. This CDR3 is missing its conserved last phenylalanine or tryptophan, likely due to a read error. The chain employs TRBV20-1 and TRBJ1-2; D unresolved. Trimming took 5 bases from V and 5 from J, leaving 3 bases between them. The germline gives CDR1 DFQATT, CDR2 SNEGSKA (reference sequence). This CDR3 is built from 9 residues. For the CDR3, the DNA is TGCAGTGCTTTATATGGCTACACCCTC. Protein sequence: CSALYGYTL.

This clonotype was counted many times. The V call is TRBV7-3, the J call TRBJ2-5; D unclear. The CDR3 loop spans 13 amino acids. With 1 base removed from V and 2 bases from J, the gap between germline ends came to 5 bases. Germline V lookup: CDR1 SGHTA, CDR2 FQGTGA. CDR3 in DNA: TGTGCCAGCAGCTTAATGGGACAAGAGACCCAGTACTTC. The encoded protein is CASSLMGQETQYF.

This clonotype was seen many times. This chain links TRBV5-4 with TRBJ2-7; D unresolved. This CDR3 has 14 residues. Germline V gives CDR1 SGHNT, CDR2 YYREEE (reference sequence). V lost 0 bases and J 3 bases, leaving 10 bases between the germline ends. The CDR3 sequence: CASSLAPQGYEQYF. For the CDR3, the DNA is TGTGCCAGCAGCTTGGCCCCGCAAGGCTACGAGCAGTACTTC.

Concerning this clonotype: A clone one base away is much larger, so this may be a read error. The chain is built from TRBV24-1 and TRBJ2-1; D remains unclear. CDR3 length: 13 amino acids. Germline-derived CDR1 and CDR2 are KGHDR and SFDVKD. The CDR3 is CATSDLPYNEQLF. CDR3 sequence (DNA): TGTGCCACCAGTGATTTGCCGTACAATGAGCAGCTCTTC.

V gene TRBV19 combines with J gene TRBJ2-7; 7 bases map to TRBD1. The ends lost 2 bases at V and 3 bases at J; junction bases unmatched: 1. The CDR3 is 13 amino acids. Germline loops: CDR1 LNHDA, CDR2 SQIVND (reference sequence). The CDR3 spells CASSITGDYEQYF. For the CDR3, the DNA is TGTGCCAGTAGTATAACAGGGGACTACGAGCAGTACTTC.

This clonotype has more than one count but fewer than ten. V gene TRBV15 combines with J gene TRBJ1-1; the D is unclear. This CDR3 comprises 13 residues. Germline-derived CDR1 and CDR2 are LNHNV and YYDKDF (reference sequence). V was clipped by 0 bases and J by 7 bases, with 9 bases between them. The CDR3 spells CATSRDYSDEAFF. As DNA, the CDR3 is TGTGCCACCAGCAGAGACTATTCGGATGAAGCTTTCTTT.

Comment on this clonotype: This may be a read error, as it is one base from a much larger clone. This chain joins TRBV12-5 and TRBJ2-7, with TRBD2 matching 11 bases. The germline gives CDR1 LGHNT, CDR2 FRNRAP. Trimming took 6 bases from V and 8 from J; bases not matched to a gene: 12. There are 15 residues in the CDR3. The chain's CDR3 is CASGPGLAAFGKQYF. For the CDR3, the DNA is TGTGCTAGTGGCCCGGGACTAGCGGCGTTCGGCAAGCAGTACTTC.

This clonotype showed up many times. The chain joins TRBV19 to TRBJ2-3, with D possibly TRBD2 on 7 matching bases. Trimming took off 7 bases at V and 8 bases at J, with 37 bases between the two ends. Germline values: CDR1 LNHDA, CDR2 SQIVND (reference sequence). The CDR3 is 20 residues long. The CDR3 loop reads CASTIVPGEGPNLGHRTQYF. The CDR3 DNA sequence: TGTGCCAGTACCATTGTCCCAGGGGAGGGGCCCAATCTAGGTCATCGTACGCAGTATTTT.

This clonotype was observed many times. This chain uses TRBV19 with TRBJ2-3, with 10 bases fitting TRBD2. Trimming at V came to 5 bases and at J to 2 bases, leaving 4 bases not matched to a gene. This CDR3 is built from 15 residues. Germline values: CDR1 LNHDA, CDR2 SQIVND (reference sequence). The DNA for the CDR3 is TGTGCCAGTAGTCCCACTAGCGGGAACACAGATACGCAGTATTTT. Translated, it gives CASSPTSGNTDTQYF.

On this clonotype: A much larger clone is a single base away; this may be a read error. The chain uses TRBV5-3 and TRBJ2-5, with TRBD2 matching over 13 bases. TRBV5-3 counts as an open reading frame of uncertain function. The CDR3 loop spans 17 amino acids. This CDR3 is CASSHYGLAGVGETQHF. As DNA, the CDR3 is TGTGCCAGCAGCCACTACGGACTAGCGGGAGTCGGGGAGACCCAGCACTTC.

This clonotype was counted many times. This chain joins TRBV4-1 and TRBJ2-7; D call uncertain. This CDR3 has 15 amino acids. V lost 4 bases and J 2 bases, leaving 15 bases between the germline ends. Germline-derived CDR1 and CDR2 are MGHRA and YSYEKL. The CDR3 is CASSPQRSGTYEQYF. The CDR3, as DNA: TGCGCCAGCAGCCCCCAAAGGTCAGGTACCTACGAGCAGTACTTC.

This clonotype was seen a few times. The V and J genes are TRBV24-1 and TRBJ2-3; D is possibly TRBD2 (5 bases). Trimming took 10 bases from V and 7 from J, leaving 23 bases between them. The length of the CDR3 is 15 residues. Germline V lookup: CDR1 KGHDR, CDR2 SFDVKD. The CDR3 DNA follows: TGTGCCACGAGTACGGCGGGCGCGTTTTCCTATACGCAGTATTTT. It encodes CATSTAGAFSYTQYF.

This clonotype has a count of ten or more. The chain couples TRBV3-1 to TRBJ2-2; unclear D gene. Trimming stripped 4 bases from V and 4 bases from J, with 13 bases between. The germline V gene has CDR1 LGHDT and CDR2 YNNKEL (reference sequence). This CDR3 has 15 amino acids. In DNA form, the CDR3 reads TGTGCCAGCAGCCCGTTTGGCATACCCACCGGGGAGCTGTTTTTT. Protein product: CASSPFGIPTGELFF.

This clonotype was detected ten times or more. The chain links TRBV7-9 to TRBJ2-3; D unclear. The ends were cut back, 1 base at V and 6 bases at J, with 8 bases in the middle. The CDR3 is 13 amino acids. Per the germline V gene, CDR1 is SEHNR and CDR2 is FQNEAQ (reference sequence). The CDR3 bases are TGTGCCAGCAGCTTAGAATTGGTGGATACGCAGTATTTT. Translated, it gives CASSLELVDTQYF. Full variable domain (outside the CDR3, taken from reference TRBV7-9 and TRBJ2-3): DTGVSQNPRHKITKRGQNVTFRCDPISEHNRLYWYRQTLGQGPEFLTYFQNEAQLEKSRLLSDRFSAERPKGSFSTLEIQRTEQGDSAMYLCASSLELVDTQYFGPGTRLTVL.

This clonotype occurred once. This chain joins TRBV23-1 and TRBJ2-5; TRBD1 or TRBD2 may be the D gene (5 bases each). TRBV23-1 carries the ORF label, with uncertain function. V was cut by 4 bases and J by 2 bases, with 20 bases left in between. The CDR3 spans 17 residues. The DNA of the CDR3 is TGCGCCAGCAGTCCGTCGGTCTTAGGGACGAGACAAGAGACCCAGTACTTC. This encodes CASSPSVLGTRQETQYF.

This clonotype qualifies as medium-sized. The chain couples TRBV7-6 to TRBJ2-3; tentative D call: TRBD1 (6 bases). Germline CDR1 and CDR2: SGHVS and FNYEAQ. The CDR3 consists of 14 residues. V lost 3 bases and J 4 bases, leaving 11 bases between the germline ends. CDR3 residues: CASSLARGADTQYF. CDR3 sequence (DNA): TGTGCCAGCAGCTTGGCCAGGGGTGCAGATACGCAGTATTTT.

This clonotype has a count of ten or more. This chain's CDR3 is CASSQVGPAGEGGYNEQFF. In DNA form, the CDR3 reads TGCGCCAGCAGCCAAGTGGGTCCAGCGGGGGAAGGGGGATACAATGAGCAGTTCTTC. V gene TRBV4-3 combines with J gene TRBJ2-1; TRBD2 aligns across 8 bases. The CDR3 extends over 19 amino acids. With V trimmed by 1 base and J by 4 bases, 15 bases remained unmatched. The germline CDR1 and CDR2 sequences are LGHNA and YSLEER.

With regard to this clonotype: A much more abundant neighbour one base away suggests this may be a read error. V is TRBV7-6 and J is TRBJ1-5, with TRBD1 as a possible D gene (6 bases). The CDR3 has 16 amino acids. The germline V gene has CDR1 SGHVS and CDR2 FNYEAQ. CDR3 residues: CASSLRVGGFDQPRHF. The CDR3 DNA is TGTGCCAGCAGCTTAAGGGTAGGGGGATTTGATCAGCCCCGGCATTTT.